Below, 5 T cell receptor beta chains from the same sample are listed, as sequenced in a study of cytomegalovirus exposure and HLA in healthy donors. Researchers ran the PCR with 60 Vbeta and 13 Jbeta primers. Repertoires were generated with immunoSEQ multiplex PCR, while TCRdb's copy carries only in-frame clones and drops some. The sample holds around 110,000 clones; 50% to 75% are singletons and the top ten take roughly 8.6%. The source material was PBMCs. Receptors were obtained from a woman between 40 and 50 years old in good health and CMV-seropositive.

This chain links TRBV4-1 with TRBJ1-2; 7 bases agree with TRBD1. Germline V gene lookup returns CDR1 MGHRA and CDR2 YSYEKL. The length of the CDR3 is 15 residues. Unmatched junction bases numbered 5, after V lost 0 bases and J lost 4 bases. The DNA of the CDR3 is TGCGCCAGCAGCCAAGATAGGAGGGACAGCTATGGCTACACCTTC. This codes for CASSQDRRDSYGYTF.

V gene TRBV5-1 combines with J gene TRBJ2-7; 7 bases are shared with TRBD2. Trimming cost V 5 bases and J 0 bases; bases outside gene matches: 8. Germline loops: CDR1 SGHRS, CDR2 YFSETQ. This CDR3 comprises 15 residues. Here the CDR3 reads CASSWREGSSYEQYF. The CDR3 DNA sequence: TGCGCCAGCAGTTGGAGGGAGGGTAGCTCCTACGAGCAGTACTTC.

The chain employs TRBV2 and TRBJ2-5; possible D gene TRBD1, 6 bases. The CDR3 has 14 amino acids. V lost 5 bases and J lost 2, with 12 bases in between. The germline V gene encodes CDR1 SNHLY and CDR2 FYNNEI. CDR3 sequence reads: CASSQGHIQETQYF. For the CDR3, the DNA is TGTGCCAGCAGTCAGGGGCACATACAAGAGACCCAGTACTTC. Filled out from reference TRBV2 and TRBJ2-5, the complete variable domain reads EPEVTQTPSHQVTQMGQEVILRCVPISNHLYFYWYRQILGQKVEFLVSFYNNEISEKSEIFDDQFSVERPDGSNFTLKIRSTKLEDSAMYFCASSQGHIQETQYFGPGTRLLVL.

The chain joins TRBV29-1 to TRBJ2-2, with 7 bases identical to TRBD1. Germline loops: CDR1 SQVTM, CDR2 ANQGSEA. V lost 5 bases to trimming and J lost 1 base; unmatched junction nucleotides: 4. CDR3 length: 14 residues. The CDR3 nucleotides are TGCAGCGTTCAGTGGGACAGGAACACCGGGGAGCTGTTTTTT. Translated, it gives CSVQWDRNTGELFF.

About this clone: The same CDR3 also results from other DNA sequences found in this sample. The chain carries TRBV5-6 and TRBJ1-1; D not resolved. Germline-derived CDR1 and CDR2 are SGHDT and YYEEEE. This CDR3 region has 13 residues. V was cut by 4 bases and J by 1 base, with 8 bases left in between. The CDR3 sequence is CASSLGGNTEAFF. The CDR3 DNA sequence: TGTGCCAGCAGCCTGGGAGGGAACACTGAAGCTTTCTTT.